Each of the 7 T cell receptor beta chains below was sequenced from the same sample in a study of cytomegalovirus exposure and HLA in healthy donors. With 60 Vbeta and 13 Jbeta primers, the PCR was carried out. TCRdb keeps only in-frame clones here, not all; method: immunoSEQ multiplex PCR. The sample yields 150,000 or so clones, roughly 79% seen once. Specimen: PBMCs. The receptors shown here come from a young woman in good health and CMV-seropositive.

This clone was observed once. The chain is built from TRBV10-1 and TRBJ2-2; 8 bases are shared with TRBD2. The CDR3 is 16 residues long. CDR1 WNHNN and CDR2 SYGVQD come from the germline V gene (reference sequence). V trimming: 4 bases; J trimming: 4 bases; junction bases outside the gene matches: 8. CDR3 loop: CASSVRRGEATGELFF. CDR3 nucleotides: TGCGCCAGCAGTGTCCGGCGGGGGGAGGCCACCGGGGAGCTGTTTTTT.

The genes are TRBV6-6 and TRBJ1-3; D is perhaps TRBD1 (5 bases). Between the trimmed V and J ends, which lost 5 bases and 8 bases, there was a span of 7 bases. CDR1 MNHNY and CDR2 SVGAGI come from the germline V gene (reference sequence). This CDR3 has 11 residues. For the CDR3, the DNA is TGTGCCAGCAGTGCGGGGGACACCATATATTTT. It codes for CASSAGDTIYF.

V gene TRBV6-1 combines with J gene TRBJ2-1; maybe TRBD2 (6 bases). CDR1 and CDR2 from the germline V gene are MNHNS and SASEGT. V was cut by 2 bases and J by 2 bases, with 10 bases left in between. CDR3 length: 15 residues. Here the CDR3 reads CASSESRGTYNEQFF. In DNA form, the CDR3 reads TGTGCCAGCAGTGAATCCCGGGGGACCTACAATGAGCAGTTCTTC.

This clone turned up a few times. The chain carries TRBV5-5 and TRBJ1-2, with 9 bases matching TRBD1. CDR1 is SGHKS, CDR2 YYEKEE, per germline (reference sequence). V gave up 4 bases and J gave up 2 bases; unmatched junction bases: 6. The CDR3 is 15 residues long. DNA for the CDR3: TGTGCCAGCAGCGCTAGGGGACAGGGAAACTATGGCTACACCTTC. Translation: CASSARGQGNYGYTF.

CDR3 in amino acids: CASAPGGTEAFF. CDR3 in DNA: TGTGCCAGCGCCCCGGGGGGAACTGAAGCTTTCTTT. V and J are TRBV7-9 and TRBJ1-1; D possibly corresponds to TRBD1 (5 bases). Trimming pared 8 bases from V and 5 bases from J, leaving 12 bases between. CDR3 length: 12 amino acids. Germline lookup yields CDR1 SEHNR and CDR2 FQNEAQ (reference sequence).

V usage is TRBV28 and J usage is TRBJ2-7, with a possible D match to TRBD1 (6 bases). The germline gives CDR1 MDHEN, CDR2 SYDVKM. CDR3 length: 15 amino acids. The V and J ends lost 5 bases and 3 bases respectively, with 17 bases between them. CDR3 bases: TGTGCCAGCAGTCCCTGGACAGAGGGGGACTACGAGCAGTACTTC. The encoded protein is CASSPWTEGDYEQYF.

The gene calls are TRBV20-1 and TRBJ2-7; D remains ambiguous. The V end was cut by 3 bases, the J end by 3 bases, with 6 bases between. Germline CDR1 is DFQATT and CDR2 is SNEGSKA (reference sequence). The CDR3 spans 11 residues. The CDR3 spells CSARRGYEQYF. For the CDR3, the DNA is TGCAGTGCTAGGCGAGGCTACGAGCAGTACTTC.